This T cell receptor (beta chain) appears in the sequencing data of a study of blood T cell repertoires in COVID-19. Study context: Samples came from the United States, Italy and Spain, spanning acute and convalescent COVID-19. In each case, the material was cDNA or gDNA derived from T cells, B-cell-depleted T cells, or PBMCs.

Original data processing: Reference gene primer amplification yielded estimated nucleated cell counts. Some clones are missing from TCRdb's copy, which holds only in-frame ones; the method was immunoSEQ multiplex PCR. Clone size and V and J calls were adopted from that table, with D and trimming inferred from the DNA. The sample carries approximately 100,000 clones, 84% recorded once. The sample was peripheral blood. The sequence was obtained from a human donor in a cohort sampled during active or convalescent COVID-19.

The CDR3 DNA is TGTGCCATCAGTGCGGGCGGGACAGGGGGCTTTCAGCCCCAGCATTTT. This codes for CAISAGGTGGFQPQHF. The V and J genes are TRBV10-3 and TRBJ1-5; the match to TRBD1 covers 12 bases. Germline V lookup: CDR1 ENHRY, CDR2 SYGVKD. Trimming cost V 4 bases and J 6 bases; bases outside gene matches: 7. The CDR3 length is 16 residues.